What follows is one TCR beta chain and its context. This entry is derived from a study of blood T cell repertoires in COVID-19. Overall study: Samples representing acute and convalescent COVID-19 were sourced from the United States, Italy and Spain.

Adults between about 18 and 95 years of age took part from about two dozen US areas. Participant-reported clinical history was the basis for cohort assignment. The ends lost 0 bases at V and 4 bases at J; junction bases unmatched: 5. The germline V gene encodes CDR1 MGHRA and CDR2 YSYEKL. This CDR3 spans 16 amino acids. The repertoire was sequenced with immunoSEQ multiplex PCR; TCRdb's copy has only in-frame clones and lacks some. The table records approximately 270,000 clones, approximately 90% of them present only once. The clonotype was recovered from a woman in her thirties with acute COVID-19. Sequenced: PBMCs or T cells enriched from blood (not recorded which). The chain recombines TRBV4-1 with TRBJ2-1, with 8 bases matching TRBD2. CDR3 DNA: TGCGCCAGCAGCCAAGATGCAGCGGGAGTTTACAATGAGCAGTTCTTC. Encoded protein: CASSQDAAGVYNEQFF.